Sequencing of this T cell receptor beta chain was carried out in a study of blood T cell repertoires in COVID-19. Overall study context: Specimens from acute and convalescent COVID-19 originated in the United States, Italy and Spain. The cDNA or gDNA used as material had been derived from T cells, B-cell-depleted T cells, or PBMCs.

The length of the CDR3 is 13 residues. V was cut by 5 bases and J by 5 bases, with 13 bases left in between. Per the germline V gene, CDR1 is SGHRS and CDR2 is YFSETQ. Authors' analysis steps: From reference gene primer amplification, estimates of nucleated cell counts were derived. Clones were read by immunoSEQ multiplex PCR, and TCRdb kept only the in-frame ones, dropping some. V, J and clone size derive from that table, while D and trimming were established from the DNA sequence. The table lists some 51,000 clones, 90% of them singletons. The sequenced sample consisted of peripheral blood. The sequence was collected from a man in his forties or fifties with acute or convalescent COVID-19. The chain employs TRBV5-1 and TRBJ1-1; unclear D gene. This CDR3 reads CASRRVGETEAFF. The CDR3 DNA sequence: TGCGCCAGCAGGAGGGTCGGGGAAACTGAAGCTTTCTTT.